This is a list of T cell receptor beta chains from one sample in a study of blood T cell repertoires in COVID-19. Generated by immunoSEQ multiplex PCR, the TCRdb table keeps only in-frame clones and is missing some. The sample has 77,000 or so clones, roughly 90% seen once; the top ten hold 4.6%. What was sequenced was peripheral blood. The receptor source for this set is a man between 45 and 60 years old with active COVID-19. The CDR3 runs from the conserved cysteine through the conserved F or W. The order of the fields is CDR3 length, D gene, V gene, J gene, CDR3 protein. A D gene is named only where the DNA matches it firmly.

cdr3_length: 15
d_call: TRBD1
v_call: TRBV5-4
j_call: TRBJ1-1
cdr3_aa: CASSARTGLNTEAFF

cdr3_length: 17
d_call: TRBD2
v_call: TRBV28
j_call: TRBJ2-1
cdr3_aa: CASSSLTASGRAAGMFF

cdr3_length: 13
d_call: NA
v_call: TRBV5-1
j_call: TRBJ1-2
cdr3_aa: CASSLGAGLGYTF

cdr3_length: 14
d_call: NA
v_call: TRBV5-1
j_call: TRBJ2-6
cdr3_aa: CASSSGPGANVLTF

cdr3_length: 15
d_call: NA
v_call: TRBV10-3
j_call: TRBJ1-2
cdr3_aa: CAISELTGPVYGYTF

cdr3_length: 12
d_call: NA
v_call: TRBV18
j_call: TRBJ2-7
cdr3_aa: CASSLPTYEQYF

cdr3_length: 19
d_call: NA
v_call: TRBV11-3
j_call: TRBJ2-1
cdr3_aa: CASSLDKRRVVASYNEQFF

cdr3_length: 13
d_call: TRBD2
v_call: TRBV3-1/TRBV3-2
j_call: TRBJ2-1
cdr3_aa: CASTSGAYNEQFF

cdr3_length: 16
d_call: TRBD2
v_call: TRBV4-2
j_call: TRBJ2-5
cdr3_aa: CASSRGTSGTQETQYF

cdr3_length: 12
d_call: NA
v_call: TRBV12-3/TRBV12-4
j_call: TRBJ2-1
cdr3_aa: CASRGATNEQFF

cdr3_length: 13
d_call: NA
v_call: TRBV7-2
j_call: TRBJ1-2
cdr3_aa: CASSVLQIGGYTF

cdr3_length: 15
d_call: TRBD2
v_call: TRBV11-3
j_call: TRBJ2-1
cdr3_aa: CASSLDEAGGPEQFF

cdr3_length: 15
d_call: NA
v_call: TRBV4-3
j_call: TRBJ2-7
cdr3_aa: CASSHEPAAGYEQYF

cdr3_length: 14
d_call: NA
v_call: TRBV12-5
j_call: TRBJ1-1
cdr3_aa: CASGFWGGNTEAFF

cdr3_length: 12
d_call: TRBD1
v_call: TRBV25-1
j_call: TRBJ1-6
cdr3_aa: CASNRGGSPLHF

cdr3_length: 16
d_call: TRBD2
v_call: TRBV9
j_call: TRBJ2-3
cdr3_aa: CASSVGNSGGPDTQYF

cdr3_length: 16
d_call: TRBD2
v_call: TRBV3-1/TRBV3-2
j_call: TRBJ2-3
cdr3_aa: CASSGETSGGLDTQYF

cdr3_length: 13
d_call: NA
v_call: TRBV29-1
j_call: TRBJ1-1
cdr3_aa: CSTRGPGGTEAFF

cdr3_length: 15
d_call: NA
v_call: TRBV5-1
j_call: TRBJ1-1
cdr3_aa: CASSGTGTLNTEAFF

cdr3_length: 14
d_call: NA
v_call: TRBV19
j_call: TRBJ1-1
cdr3_aa: CASRLGDFGTEAFF

cdr3_length: 13
d_call: NA
v_call: TRBV11-3
j_call: TRBJ2-1
cdr3_aa: CASSLSGGNEQFF

cdr3_length: 15
d_call: TRBD1
v_call: TRBV7-8
j_call: TRBJ1-2
cdr3_aa: CASSVGTGGNYGYTF

cdr3_length: 14
d_call: TRBD2
v_call: TRBV3-1/TRBV3-2
j_call: TRBJ2-5
cdr3_aa: CAIKSGGAVETQYF

cdr3_length: 15
d_call: TRBD2
v_call: TRBV14
j_call: TRBJ2-7
cdr3_aa: CASSQASGWIYEQYF

cdr3_length: 15
d_call: TRBD1
v_call: TRBV5-1
j_call: TRBJ2-1
cdr3_aa: CASSSRQGGANEQFF

cdr3_length: 16
d_call: NA
v_call: TRBV28
j_call: TRBJ1-4
cdr3_aa: CASSLAAGRGISILFF

cdr3_length: 14
d_call: TRBD2
v_call: TRBV18
j_call: TRBJ2-3
cdr3_aa: CASSPGGFTDTQYF

cdr3_length: 16
d_call: TRBD2
v_call: TRBV5-4
j_call: TRBJ2-1
cdr3_aa: CASSLAGGSSYNEQFF

cdr3_length: 15
d_call: NA
v_call: TRBV3-1/TRBV3-2
j_call: TRBJ2-7
cdr3_aa: CASSQGPDSAYEQYF

cdr3_length: 13
d_call: TRBD1
v_call: TRBV19
j_call: TRBJ1-2
cdr3_aa: CASSVTGVGGYTF

cdr3_length: 13
d_call: NA
v_call: TRBV7-2
j_call: TRBJ1-1
cdr3_aa: CASSLERDFEAFF

cdr3_length: 15
d_call: TRBD1
v_call: TRBV9
j_call: TRBJ1-2
cdr3_aa: CASSVSSQGARGYTF

cdr3_length: 15
d_call: NA
v_call: TRBV28
j_call: TRBJ1-4
cdr3_aa: CASMEGGRTNEKLFF

cdr3_length: 15
d_call: NA
v_call: TRBV19
j_call: TRBJ1-3
cdr3_aa: CASSISRAGGNTIYF

cdr3_length: 12
d_call: NA
v_call: TRBV4-1
j_call: TRBJ2-3
cdr3_aa: CASSLRGDTQYF

cdr3_length: 15
d_call: NA
v_call: TRBV6-2/TRBV6-3
j_call: TRBJ1-1
cdr3_aa: CASSSPVALDTEAFF

cdr3_length: 20
d_call: TRBD2
v_call: TRBV28
j_call: TRBJ2-1
cdr3_aa: CASSLRDSFTGLAGNNEQFF

cdr3_length: 15
d_call: TRBD1
v_call: TRBV28
j_call: TRBJ2-4
cdr3_aa: CASSSRRDRGNIQYF

cdr3_length: 14
d_call: NA
v_call: TRBV16
j_call: TRBJ2-4
cdr3_aa: CASSTTEAKNIQYF

cdr3_length: 14
d_call: NA
v_call: TRBV4-3
j_call: TRBJ1-2
cdr3_aa: CASSGEQGTYGYTF

cdr3_length: 14
d_call: TRBD1
v_call: TRBV4-1
j_call: TRBJ1-1
cdr3_aa: CASSQTGGPAEAFF

cdr3_length: 14
d_call: TRBD1
v_call: TRBV5-1
j_call: TRBJ1-3
cdr3_aa: CASSLGQGANTIYF

cdr3_length: 14
d_call: TRBD2
v_call: TRBV2
j_call: TRBJ2-3
cdr3_aa: CASKREVGIDTQYF

cdr3_length: 13
d_call: NA
v_call: TRBV12-3/TRBV12-4
j_call: TRBJ1-1
cdr3_aa: CASSLALGSEAFF

cdr3_length: 17
d_call: TRBD1
v_call: TRBV2
j_call: TRBJ2-7
cdr3_aa: CASSRENLGQGPYEQYF

cdr3_length: 13
d_call: NA
v_call: TRBV11-2
j_call: TRBJ1-2
cdr3_aa: CASRPTQGLGYTF

cdr3_length: 16
d_call: TRBD1
v_call: TRBV10-3
j_call: TRBJ2-7
cdr3_aa: CAINPLPGQGAWEQYF

cdr3_length: 11
d_call: NA
v_call: TRBV29-1
j_call: TRBJ1-2
cdr3_aa: CSVSSVDGYTF

cdr3_length: 15
d_call: TRBD1
v_call: TRBV6-5
j_call: TRBJ2-7
cdr3_aa: CAILDPGQATYEQYF

cdr3_length: 12
d_call: NA
v_call: TRBV19
j_call: TRBJ1-1
cdr3_aa: CASAKRGTEAFF

cdr3_length: 14
d_call: TRBD1
v_call: TRBV19
j_call: TRBJ1-2
cdr3_aa: CASSTGQGSYGYTF